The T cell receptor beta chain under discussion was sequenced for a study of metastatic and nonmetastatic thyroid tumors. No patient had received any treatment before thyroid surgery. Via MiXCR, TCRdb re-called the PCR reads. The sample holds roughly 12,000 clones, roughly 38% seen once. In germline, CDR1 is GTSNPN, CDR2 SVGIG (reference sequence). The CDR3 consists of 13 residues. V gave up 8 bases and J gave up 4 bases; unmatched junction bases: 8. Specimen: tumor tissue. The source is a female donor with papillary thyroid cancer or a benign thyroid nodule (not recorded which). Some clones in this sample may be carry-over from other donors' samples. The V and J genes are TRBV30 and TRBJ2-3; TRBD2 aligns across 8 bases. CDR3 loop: CALAGGLADTQYF. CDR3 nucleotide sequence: TGTGCCCTGGCGGGGGGCCTCGCAGATACGCAGTATTTT.